The 21 T cell receptor beta chains given below trace back to one sample, sequenced in a study of T-cell reconstitution after alpha-beta-depleted transplantation in children. A TCRbeta library incorporating unique molecular identifiers was prepared. TCRdb reanalysed the PCR reads using MiXCR and keeps one entry per CDR3 protein. The sample has around 200,000 distinct CDR3 sequences, approximately 8.4% seen once. The source material was PBMCs, mostly from graft donor cells, sampled 360 days after TCRalphabeta/CD19-depleted stem cell transplant. Receptors were obtained from a male patient aged 2 to 10 who had a stem cell transplant for acute myeloid leukemia, so the T cells may come from the graft donor.

This clonotype was seen many times. The genes are TRBV12-3 or TRBV12-4 and TRBJ2-5; D possibly corresponds to TRBD2 (5 bases). The CDR3 is 12 amino acids. Trimming removed 3 bases from V and 13 bases from J, with 15 bases in between. CDR3 protein: CASSFGADRRYF. DNA of the CDR3: TGTGCCAGCAGTTTTGGAGCGGACCGTCGGTACTTC.

This clonotype was counted a few times. The chain combines TRBV29-1 with TRBJ1-2; D unresolved. The ends were cut back, 2 bases at V and 8 bases at J, with 15 bases in the middle. The CDR3 is 13 residues long. Germline-derived CDR1 and CDR2 are SQVTM and ANQGSEA. The CDR3 DNA reads as TGCAGCGTTGAAATCGCCCGCCGGACGGGCTACACCTTC. It encodes CSVEIARRTGYTF.

A few counts support this clonotype. One base away lies a much larger clone, so this may be a sequencing read error. The rearrangement links TRBV5-1 to TRBJ2-7; D gene ambiguous. The CDR3 runs to 14 residues. In germline, CDR1 is SGHRS, CDR2 YFSETQ. The V end was cut by 0 bases, the J end by 2 bases, with 9 bases between. Here the CDR3 reads CASSLAEIPYEQYF. In nucleotides, the CDR3 is TGCGCCAGCAGCTTGGCAGAGATACCCTACGAGCAGTACTTC.

This chain joins TRBV6-5 and TRBJ2-3; 8 nucleotides line up with TRBD2. This CDR3 contains 17 residues. Germline CDR1 and CDR2: MNHEY and SVGAGI. The ends lost 0 bases at V and 0 bases at J; junction bases unmatched: 5. The CDR3 is CASSYSPREASTDTQYF. The DNA for the CDR3 is TGTGCCAGCAGTTACTCGCCGCGGGAGGCAAGCACAGATACGCAGTATTTT.

This clonotype was recorded many times. This CDR3 reads CSAWDRGYGYTF. The CDR3 DNA reads as TGCAGTGCCTGGGACAGGGGCTATGGCTACACCTTC. V gene TRBV20-1 combines with J gene TRBJ1-2; 10 bases line up with TRBD1. Looked up from germline, CDR1 is DFQATT and CDR2 is SNEGSKA (reference sequence). Trimming cost V 6 bases and J 4 bases; bases outside gene matches: 2. The CDR3 consists of 12 residues.

The chain uses TRBV4-3 and TRBJ2-7, with a weak D call TRBD1 (5 bases). The CDR3 is 17 amino acids. Between the trimmed V and J ends, which lost 0 bases and 4 bases, there was a span of 19 bases. CDR1 LGHNA and CDR2 YSLEER come from the germline V gene. CDR3: CASSQDILRQTKYEQYF. DNA of the CDR3: TGCGCCAGCAGCCAAGATATTCTCCGACAGACGAAATACGAGCAGTACTTC.

This clonotype showed up just a few times. This chain links TRBV5-1 with TRBJ2-7; no clear D gene. V was trimmed by 0 bases and J by 7 bases, leaving 11 bases between them. This CDR3 has 13 amino acids. CDR1 SGHRS and CDR2 YFSETQ come from the germline V gene. The CDR3: CASSLGLSEEQYV. DNA of the CDR3: TGCGCCAGCAGCTTGGGACTCTCGGAAGAGCAGTACGTC.

This clonotype was recorded many times. The rearrangement joins TRBV11-2 to TRBJ2-1; 10 bases match TRBD2. Trimming removed 1 base from V and 0 bases from J; junction bases left unmatched: 9. Per germline, CDR1 SGHAT and CDR2 FQNNGV. The CDR3 extends over 19 amino acids. The CDR3 spells CASSLVPAGGPSSYNEQFF. The CDR3 bases are TGTGCCAGCAGCTTAGTCCCAGCGGGGGGGCCAAGCTCCTACAATGAGCAGTTCTTC.

This clonotype was counted many times. The rearrangement uses TRBV15 and TRBJ2-5, with 7 bases lining up with TRBD2. CDR1 is LNHNV and CDR2 is YYDKDF in the germline V gene (reference sequence). The trim removed 5 bases at V and 2 bases at J, leaving 8 bases unmatched. The CDR3 runs 15 residues. CDR3 nucleotides: TGTGCCACCAGCCGAAGCGGGGACTCGCAAGAGACCCAGTACTTC. Protein product: CATSRSGDSQETQYF.

Regarding this clonotype: Relative to the germline gene, one junction end is altered; a read error may explain this. The V and J genes are TRBV7-7 and TRBJ2-5, with TRBD2 matching over 8 bases. CDR1 and CDR2 from the germline V gene are SSHAT and FNYEAQ (reference sequence). This CDR3 is 16 amino acids long. Here the CDR3 reads CASRPTGSSGGETQYF. CDR3 DNA: TGTGCTAGCAGGCCGACAGGCTCCTCGGGAGGGGAGACCCAGTACTTC.

Many counts were recorded for this clonotype. The gene calls are TRBV18 and TRBJ2-5; D possibly matches TRBD1 or TRBD2 (5 bases each). Trimming took 6 bases from V and 2 from J, leaving 16 bases between them. This CDR3 has 15 residues. Looked up from germline, CDR1 is KGHSH and CDR2 is LQKENI. The CDR3 protein is CASSPDTRGQETQYF. Written as DNA, the CDR3 is TGTGCCAGCTCCCCTGACACTAGGGGTCAAGAGACCCAGTACTTC.

The rearrangement uses TRBV7-2 and TRBJ2-7; TRBD1 matches 7 bases. The CDR3 is made up of 14 amino acids. Germline trimming cut 2 bases from V and 5 bases from J; bases unmatched to any gene: 6. The V gene's germline CDR1 is SGHTA and CDR2 FQGNSA. Here the CDR3 reads CASSLPQGRNEQYF. The CDR3 region has the DNA TGTGCCAGCAGCTTACCACAGGGGCGGAACGAGCAGTACTTC.

In its sample, this clonotype was seen a few times. The chain links TRBV12-3 or TRBV12-4 to TRBJ1-6; D is unresolved. Deletions cut 2 bases from V and 2 bases from J, with 7 bases between. The CDR3 totals 15 residues. The CDR3 DNA sequence: TGTGCCAGCAGTTTAAATACACCCTATAATTCACCCCTCCACTTT. As protein: CASSLNTPYNSPLHF.

The rearrangement uses TRBV29-1 and TRBJ1-1; D is possibly TRBD1 (6 bases). The CDR3 is made up of 13 amino acids. The germline CDR1 and CDR2 sequences are SQVTM and ANQGSEA. V was trimmed by 7 bases and J by 2 bases, leaving 14 bases between them. CDR3 residues: CSATGHLNTEAFF. CDR3 DNA sequence: TGCAGCGCTACGGGACACCTTAACACTGAAGCTTTCTTT.

There are a few counts of this clonotype. The chain couples TRBV12-3 or TRBV12-4 to TRBJ2-5; D uncertain. The germline V and J ends were trimmed by 3 bases and 5 bases, with 10 bases remaining between them. The CDR3 is made up of 13 amino acids. This CDR3 reads CASSLTSGETQYF. DNA of the CDR3: TGTGCCAGCAGTTTGACATCCGGGGAGACCCAGTACTTC.

In this sample, this clonotype turned up a few times. This chain uses TRBV5-1 with TRBJ2-5; no clear D gene. The germline V gene has CDR1 SGHRS and CDR2 YFSETQ. The CDR3 spans 13 residues. Trimming took off 0 bases at V and 4 bases at J, with 7 bases between the two ends. Here the CDR3 DNA reads TGCGCCAGCAGCTTGGATCAGGTAGAGACCCAGTACTTC. Translated: CASSLDQVETQYF.

The chain links TRBV20-1 to TRBJ2-3, with D hard to call. The germline CDR1 and CDR2 sequences are DFQATT and SNEGSKA (reference sequence). V lost 6 bases to trimming and J lost 4 bases, with 17 bases between them. The length of the CDR3 is 14 residues. The CDR3 protein is CSATNTPVADTQYF. CDR3 in DNA: TGCAGTGCGACGAACACCCCCGTGGCAGATACGCAGTATTTT.

This clonotype was seen repeatedly, ten times or more. This chain uses TRBV20-1 with TRBJ2-2; 8 positions match TRBD2. The CDR3 covers 13 residues. CDR1 is DFQATT, CDR2 SNEGSKA, per germline (reference sequence). CDR3 amino acids: CGLGGANTGELFF. Here the CDR3 DNA reads TGCGGCCTCGGGGGGGCGAACACCGGGGAGCTGTTTTTT.

There are a few counts of this clonotype. The V call is TRBV12-3 or TRBV12-4, the J call TRBJ2-1; D not resolved. V lost 7 bases and J lost 1, with 11 bases in between. CDR3 length: 14 residues. The CDR3 region is CASNPDPSYNEQFF. The CDR3 DNA reads TGTGCCAGCAACCCCGACCCTTCCTACAATGAGCAGTTCTTC.

The V call is TRBV12-3 or TRBV12-4, the J call TRBJ2-3; TRBD2 aligns across 9 bases. This CDR3 region has 15 residues. The J segment lost 1 base and the V segment lost 2 bases, leaving 1 base of the junction unmatched. The CDR3 DNA reads TGTGCCAGCAGTTTACTAGCGGGGCGCACAGATACGCAGTATTTT. Protein sequence: CASSLLAGRTDTQYF.

J is TRBJ1-3 and V is TRBV4-1, with D maybe TRBD1 (5 bases). CDR1 is MGHRA, CDR2 YSYEKL, per germline. The V gene lost 4 bases and the J gene lost 2 bases, with 12 bases spanning the gap. The CDR3 totals 15 residues. CDR3 loop: CASSLRDFTGNTIYF. The CDR3 nucleotides are TGCGCCAGCAGCCTCCGGGACTTCACTGGAAACACCATATATTTT.